The 2 T cell receptor beta chains reported below all come from one sample, sequenced in a study of T-cell reconstitution after alpha-beta-depleted transplantation in children. Unique molecular identifiers were incorporated when the TCRbeta library was constructed. TCRdb re-called the PCR reads through MiXCR, storing one row per CDR3 protein. The sample carries around 490,000 distinct CDR3 sequences, roughly an eighth recorded once. This specimen was PBMCs, mostly from graft donor cells, taken 180 days after TCRalphabeta/CD19-depleted stem cell transplant. Receptors were obtained from a female patient between 2 and 15 years old who had a stem cell transplant for aplastic anemia, so the T cells may come from the graft donor.

V gene TRBV11-2 combines with J gene TRBJ2-5; 11 bases fit TRBD2. In germline, CDR1 is SGHAT, CDR2 FQNNGV. The V and J ends lost 5 bases and 4 bases, in that order; junction bases with no gene match: 18. The length of the CDR3 is 19 residues. The CDR3 reads CASSPRARSGRARPETQYF. The CDR3 bases are TGTGCCAGCAGCCCTAGAGCCCGTAGCGGGAGGGCAAGACCAGAGACCCAGTACTTC.

The table lists this clonotype with many counts. The DNA of the CDR3 is TGTGCCAGCAGCTTTCCGGGACAGGGGCCGACAGATACGCAGTATTTT. Translation gives CASSFPGQGPTDTQYF. This chain uses TRBV7-9 with TRBJ2-3, with TRBD1 matching 10 bases. The germline V gene encodes CDR1 SEHNR and CDR2 FQNEAQ (reference sequence). The CDR3 is 16 amino acids. V shed 3 bases, J shed 3 bases, and the junction held 6 bases outside the gene matches.